This TCR beta chain was documented in a study of blood T cell repertoires in COVID-19. Study context: Donors in the United States, Italy and Spain gave samples during acute or convalescent COVID-19.

The CDR3 covers 13 residues. The V and J ends lost 4 bases and 5 bases respectively, with 10 bases between them. Data came from immunoSEQ multiplex PCR; TCRdb stores just in-frame clones and leaves some out. The table records fewer than 200,000 clones, 80% to 85% of them present only once. The receptor was isolated from a woman aged 70-85 years with COVID-19, enrolled during active disease. What was sequenced was peripheral blood. V gene TRBV5-3 combines with J gene TRBJ2-1, with D hard to call. TRBV5-3 is an open reading frame, and its role is uncertain. The CDR3 DNA sequence: TGTGCCAGAAGCGCCAGATTTGACAATGAGCAGTTCTTC. Its translation is CARSARFDNEQFF.